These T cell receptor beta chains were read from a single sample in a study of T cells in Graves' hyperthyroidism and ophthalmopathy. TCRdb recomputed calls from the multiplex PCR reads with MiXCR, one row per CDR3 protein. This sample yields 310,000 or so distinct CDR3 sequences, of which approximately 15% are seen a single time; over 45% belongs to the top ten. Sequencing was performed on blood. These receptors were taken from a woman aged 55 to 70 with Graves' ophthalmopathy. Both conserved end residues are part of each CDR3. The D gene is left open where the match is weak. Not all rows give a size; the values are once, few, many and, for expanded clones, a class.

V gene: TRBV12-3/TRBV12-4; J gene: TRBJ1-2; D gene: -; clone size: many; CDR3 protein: CASSPGGAYGYTF; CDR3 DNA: TGTGCCAGCAGCCCGGGGGGGGCCTATGGCTACACCTTC
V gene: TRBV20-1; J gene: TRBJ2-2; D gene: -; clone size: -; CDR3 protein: CSARDLPGELFF; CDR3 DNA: TGCAGTGCTAGAGATCTGCCCGGGGAGCTGTTTTTT
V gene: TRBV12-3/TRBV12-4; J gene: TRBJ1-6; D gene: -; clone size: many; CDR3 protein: CASRGSYNSPLHF; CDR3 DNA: TGTGCCAGCAGAGGAAGCTATAATTCACCCCTCCACTTT
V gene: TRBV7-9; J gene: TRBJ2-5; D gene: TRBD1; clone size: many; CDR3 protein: CASSRDSEETQYF; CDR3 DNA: TGTGCCAGCAGCCGGGACAGCGAAGAGACCCAGTACTTC
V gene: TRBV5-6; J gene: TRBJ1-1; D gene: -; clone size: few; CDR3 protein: CASSLVAAIEAFF; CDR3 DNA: TGTGCCAGCAGCTTGGTGGCAGCCATAGAAGCTTTCTTT
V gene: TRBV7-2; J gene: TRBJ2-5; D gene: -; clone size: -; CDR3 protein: CASSLRQAQGEQYF; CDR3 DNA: TGTGCCAGCAGCCTCCGACAGGCCCAAGGGGAGCAGTACTTC
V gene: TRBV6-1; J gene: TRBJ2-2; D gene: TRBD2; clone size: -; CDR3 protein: CASNYGRDTGELFF; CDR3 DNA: TGTGCCAGCAACTACGGGAGGGACACCGGGGAGCTGTTTTTT
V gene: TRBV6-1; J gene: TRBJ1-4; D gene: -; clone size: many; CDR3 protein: CAGQGTNEKLFF; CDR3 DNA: TGTGCCGGTCAGGGGACGAATGAAAAACTGTTTTTT
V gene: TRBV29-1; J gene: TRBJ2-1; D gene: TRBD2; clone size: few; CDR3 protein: CSFLPSRGGYNEQFF; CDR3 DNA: TGCAGCTTCCTACCGAGCCGGGGGGGCTACAATGAGCAGTTCTTC
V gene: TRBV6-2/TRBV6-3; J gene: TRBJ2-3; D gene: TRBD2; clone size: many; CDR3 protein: CASSYSIILAGGTDTQYF; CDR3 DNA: TGTGCCAGCAGTTACTCGATAATACTCGCGGGAGGCACAGATACGCAGTATTTT